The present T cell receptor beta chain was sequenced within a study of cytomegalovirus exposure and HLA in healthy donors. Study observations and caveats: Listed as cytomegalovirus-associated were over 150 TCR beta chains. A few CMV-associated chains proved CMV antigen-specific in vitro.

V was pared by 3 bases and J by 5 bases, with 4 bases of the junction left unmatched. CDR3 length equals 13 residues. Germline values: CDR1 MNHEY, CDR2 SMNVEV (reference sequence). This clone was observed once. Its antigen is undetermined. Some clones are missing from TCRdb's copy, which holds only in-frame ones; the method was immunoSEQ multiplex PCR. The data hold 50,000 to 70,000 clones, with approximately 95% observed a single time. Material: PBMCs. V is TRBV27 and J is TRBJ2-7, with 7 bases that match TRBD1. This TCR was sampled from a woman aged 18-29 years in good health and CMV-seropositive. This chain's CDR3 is CASSLITGDEQYF. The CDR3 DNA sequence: TGTGCCAGCAGTTTGATTACAGGGGACGAGCAGTACTTC.